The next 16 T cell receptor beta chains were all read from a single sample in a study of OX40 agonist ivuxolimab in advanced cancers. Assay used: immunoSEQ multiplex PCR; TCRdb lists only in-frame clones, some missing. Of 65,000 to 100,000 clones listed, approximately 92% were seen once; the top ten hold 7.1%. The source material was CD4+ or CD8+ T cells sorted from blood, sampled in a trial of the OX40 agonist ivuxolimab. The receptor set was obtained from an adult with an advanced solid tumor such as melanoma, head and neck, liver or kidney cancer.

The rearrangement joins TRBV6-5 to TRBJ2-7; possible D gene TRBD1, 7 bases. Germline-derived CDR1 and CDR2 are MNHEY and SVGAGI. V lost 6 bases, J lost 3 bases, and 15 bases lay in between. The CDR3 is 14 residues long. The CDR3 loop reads CASSRGTALYEQYF. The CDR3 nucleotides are TGTGCCAGCAGCCGCGGGACAGCCCTCTACGAGCAGTACTTC.

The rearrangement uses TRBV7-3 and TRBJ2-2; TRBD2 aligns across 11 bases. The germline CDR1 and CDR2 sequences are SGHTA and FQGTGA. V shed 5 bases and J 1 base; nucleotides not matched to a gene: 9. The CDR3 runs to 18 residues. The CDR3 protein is CASSLRTSGGGNTGELFF. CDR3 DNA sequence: TGTGCCAGCAGCCTGCGAACTAGCGGGGGAGGGAACACCGGGGAGCTGTTTTTT.

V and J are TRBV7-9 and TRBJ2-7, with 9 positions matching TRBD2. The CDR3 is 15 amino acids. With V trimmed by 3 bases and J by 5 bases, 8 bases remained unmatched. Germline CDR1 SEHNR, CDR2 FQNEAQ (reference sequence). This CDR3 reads CASSFLSGSLDEQYF. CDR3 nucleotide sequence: TGTGCCAGCAGCTTCCTTAGCGGGAGCCTAGACGAGCAGTACTTC. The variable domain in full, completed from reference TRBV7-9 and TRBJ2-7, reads DTGVSQNPRHKITKRGQNVTFRCDPISEHNRLYWYRQTLGQGPEFLTYFQNEAQLEKSRLLSDRFSAERPKGSFSTLEIQRTEQGDSAMYLCASSFLSGSLDEQYFGPGTRLTVT.

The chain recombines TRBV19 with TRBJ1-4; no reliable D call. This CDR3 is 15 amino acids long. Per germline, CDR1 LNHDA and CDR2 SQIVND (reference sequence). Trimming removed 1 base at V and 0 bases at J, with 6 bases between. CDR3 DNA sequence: TGTGCCAGTAGTATAGCCCCGGCAACTAATGAAAAACTGTTTTTT. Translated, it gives CASSIAPATNEKLFF.

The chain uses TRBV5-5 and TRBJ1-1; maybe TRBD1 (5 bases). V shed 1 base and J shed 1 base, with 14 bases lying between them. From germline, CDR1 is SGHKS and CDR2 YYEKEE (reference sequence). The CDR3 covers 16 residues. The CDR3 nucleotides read TGTGCCAGCAGCTTGCGGCGGGCGGGGGAGAACACTGAAGCTTTCTTT. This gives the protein CASSLRRAGENTEAFF.

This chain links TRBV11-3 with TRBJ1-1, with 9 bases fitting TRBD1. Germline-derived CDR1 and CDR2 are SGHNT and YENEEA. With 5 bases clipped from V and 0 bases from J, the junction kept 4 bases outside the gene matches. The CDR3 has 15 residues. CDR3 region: CASSPGQGMNTEAFF. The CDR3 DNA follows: TGTGCCAGCAGCCCCGGACAGGGGATGAACACTGAAGCTTTCTTT.

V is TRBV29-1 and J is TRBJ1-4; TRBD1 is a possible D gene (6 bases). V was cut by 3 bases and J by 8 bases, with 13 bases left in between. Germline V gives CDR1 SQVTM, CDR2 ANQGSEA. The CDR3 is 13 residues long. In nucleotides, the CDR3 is TGCAGCGTTGATGGGACACCGGGCGAAAAACTGTTTTTT. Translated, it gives CSVDGTPGEKLFF.

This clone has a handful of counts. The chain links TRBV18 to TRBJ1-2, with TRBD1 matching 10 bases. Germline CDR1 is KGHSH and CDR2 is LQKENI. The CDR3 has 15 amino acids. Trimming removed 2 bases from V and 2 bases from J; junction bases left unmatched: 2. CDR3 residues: CASSPSDRGNYGYTF. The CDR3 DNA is TGTGCCAGCTCACCATCGGACAGGGGGAACTATGGCTACACCTTC.

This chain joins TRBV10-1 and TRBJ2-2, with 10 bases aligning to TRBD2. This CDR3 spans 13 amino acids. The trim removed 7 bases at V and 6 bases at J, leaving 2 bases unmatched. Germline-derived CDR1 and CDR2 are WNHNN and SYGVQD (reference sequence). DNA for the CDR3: TGCGCCAGCAAAGCGGGAGGGCCCGGGGAGCTGTTTTTT. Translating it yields CASKAGGPGELFF.

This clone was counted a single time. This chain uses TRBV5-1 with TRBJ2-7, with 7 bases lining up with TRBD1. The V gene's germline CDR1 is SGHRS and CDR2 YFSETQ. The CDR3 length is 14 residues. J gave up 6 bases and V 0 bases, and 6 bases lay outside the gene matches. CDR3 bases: TGCGCCAGCAGCTTGGGGCAGGGGGTAAGCGAGCAGTACTTC. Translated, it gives CASSLGQGVSEQYF.

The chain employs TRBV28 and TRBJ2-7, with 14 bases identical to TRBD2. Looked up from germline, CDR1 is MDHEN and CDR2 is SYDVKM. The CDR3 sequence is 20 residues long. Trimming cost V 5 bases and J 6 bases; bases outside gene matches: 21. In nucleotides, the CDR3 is TGTGCCAGCAGTGCCTTCCCGGGACTAGCGGGAGATTCGTCCTCCCTCGAGCAGTACTTC. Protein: CASSAFPGLAGDSSSLEQYF.

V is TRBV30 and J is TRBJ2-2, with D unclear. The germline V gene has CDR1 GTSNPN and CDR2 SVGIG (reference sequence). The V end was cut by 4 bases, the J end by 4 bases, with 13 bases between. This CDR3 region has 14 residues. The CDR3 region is CAWKPSLLTGELFF. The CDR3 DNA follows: TGTGCCTGGAAACCCTCTCTACTCACCGGGGAGCTGTTTTTT.

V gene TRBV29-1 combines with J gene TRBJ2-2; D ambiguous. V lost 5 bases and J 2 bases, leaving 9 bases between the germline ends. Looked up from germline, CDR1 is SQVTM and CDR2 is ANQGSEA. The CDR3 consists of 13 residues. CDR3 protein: CSVRTSNTGELFF. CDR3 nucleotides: TGCAGCGTTCGGACCAGCAACACCGGGGAGCTGTTTTTT.

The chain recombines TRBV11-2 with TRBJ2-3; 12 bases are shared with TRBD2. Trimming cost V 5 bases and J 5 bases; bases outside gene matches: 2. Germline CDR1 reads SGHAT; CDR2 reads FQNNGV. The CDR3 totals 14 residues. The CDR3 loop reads CASSPGLAGDTQYF. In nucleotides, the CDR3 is TGTGCCAGCAGCCCGGGACTAGCGGGAGATACGCAGTATTTT.

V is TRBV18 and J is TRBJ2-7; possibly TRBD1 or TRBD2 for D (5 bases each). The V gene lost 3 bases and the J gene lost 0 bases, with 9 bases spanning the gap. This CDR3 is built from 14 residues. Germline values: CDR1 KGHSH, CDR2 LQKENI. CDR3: CASSPGPSSYEQYF. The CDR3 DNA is TGTGCCAGCTCACCGGGACCTAGCTCCTACGAGCAGTACTTC.

CDR3 loop: CASSMLIGSNTEAFF. CDR3 DNA sequence: TGTGCCAGCAGCATGTTAATCGGTTCTAACACTGAAGCTTTCTTT. This chain connects TRBV6-1 to TRBJ1-1; D is unclear. Germline CDR1 and CDR2: MNHNS and SASEGT. V dropped 6 bases and J dropped 2 bases, with 16 bases sitting between them. There are 15 residues in the CDR3.